This entry concerns a single T cell receptor beta chain. V lost 5 bases, J lost 2 bases, and 5 bases lay in between. The CDR3 is made up of 12 amino acids. CDR1 and CDR2 from the germline V gene are SEHNR and FQNEAQ (reference sequence). The sample belongs to a study of CD8 T cells in Susac syndrome. Reverse transcription of roughly 0.45 to 1 ug RNA used random hexamers. TCRdb analysed the immunoSEQ multiplex PCR reads with MiXCR anew, one entry per CDR3 protein. The table has approximately 110,000 distinct CDR3 sequences, around 94% seen once. Sequencing used CD4+ T cells from PBMCs. The clonotype was recovered from a human donor in good health. This chain uses TRBV7-9 with TRBJ2-3; D is unresolved. CDR3 in DNA: TGTGCCAGCAGCCCTAACACAGATACGCAGTATTTT. Its translation is CASSPNTDTQYF.